This paragraph reports one TCR beta chain. The antigen remains undetermined. These data come from a study of T-cell reconstitution after alpha-beta-depleted transplantation in children. The study's findings and limits: The origin of alpha-beta T cells about two months after transplant was reportedly several hundred expanded graft clones.

For TCRbeta, the library was prepared with unique molecular identifiers. TCRdb re-analysed the PCR reads in MiXCR, keeping a single row per CDR3 protein. In the table there are 670,000 or so distinct CDR3 sequences, over 10% of which are singletons. The origin of this receptor is a girl under 10 years old with congenital amegakaryocytic thrombocytopenia, due to receive a stem cell transplant. The starting material was PBMCs, obtained before TCRalphabeta/CD19-depleted stem cell transplant.

CDR3 residues: CSASWLAGPFTDTQYF. CDR3 in DNA: TGCAGTGCTAGCTGGCTAGCGGGTCCATTCACAGATACGCAGTATTTT. The V and J genes are TRBV20-1 and TRBJ2-3; 8 bases agree with TRBD2. This CDR3 has 16 amino acids. CDR1 DFQATT and CDR2 SNEGSKA come from the germline V gene (reference sequence). Germline trimming cut 3 bases from V and 2 bases from J; bases unmatched to any gene: 10.